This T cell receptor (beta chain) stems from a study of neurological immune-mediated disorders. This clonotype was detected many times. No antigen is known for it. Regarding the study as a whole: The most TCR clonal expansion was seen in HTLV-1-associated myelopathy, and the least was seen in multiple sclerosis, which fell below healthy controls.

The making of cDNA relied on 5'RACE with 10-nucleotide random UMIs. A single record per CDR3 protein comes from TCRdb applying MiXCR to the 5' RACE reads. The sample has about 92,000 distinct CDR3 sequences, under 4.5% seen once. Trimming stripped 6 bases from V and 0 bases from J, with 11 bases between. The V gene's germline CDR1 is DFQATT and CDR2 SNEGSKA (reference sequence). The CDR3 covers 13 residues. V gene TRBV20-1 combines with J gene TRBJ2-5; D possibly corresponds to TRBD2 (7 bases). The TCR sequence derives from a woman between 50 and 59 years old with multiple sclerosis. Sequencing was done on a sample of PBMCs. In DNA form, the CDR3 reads TGCAGTGCCTCGGGGGGCCACCAAGAGACCCAGTACTTC. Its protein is CSASGGHQETQYF.